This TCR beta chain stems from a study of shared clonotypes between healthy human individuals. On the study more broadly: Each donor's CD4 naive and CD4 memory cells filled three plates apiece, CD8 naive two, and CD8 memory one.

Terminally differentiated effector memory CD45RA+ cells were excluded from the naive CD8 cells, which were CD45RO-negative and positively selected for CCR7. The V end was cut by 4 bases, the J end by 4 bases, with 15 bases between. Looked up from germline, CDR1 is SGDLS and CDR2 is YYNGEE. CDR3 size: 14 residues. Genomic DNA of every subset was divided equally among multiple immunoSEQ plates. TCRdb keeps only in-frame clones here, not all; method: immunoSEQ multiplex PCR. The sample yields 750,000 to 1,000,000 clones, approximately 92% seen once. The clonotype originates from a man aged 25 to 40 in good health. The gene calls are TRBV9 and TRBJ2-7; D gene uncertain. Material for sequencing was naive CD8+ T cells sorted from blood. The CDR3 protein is CASSPYRATYEQYF. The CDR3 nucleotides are TGTGCCAGCAGCCCCTACCGGGCTACTTACGAGCAGTACTTC.